This T cell receptor (beta chain) came from a study of control samples from healthy donors and cancer patients. Data came from immunoSEQ multiplex PCR; TCRdb stores just in-frame clones and leaves some out. The sample consists of about 41,000 clones, around 94% of them appearing once. The J segment lost 5 bases and the V segment lost 3 bases, leaving 5 bases of the junction unmatched. CDR3 length equals 16 residues. CDR1 and CDR2 (germline): MNHEY, SMNVEV (reference sequence). Sequences were obtained from blood. The sequence was collected from a man aged 60 to 75 in good health. The V and J genes are TRBV27 and TRBJ1-6, with 9 bases that match TRBD1. Here the CDR3 DNA reads TGTGCCAGCAGTTTTTCCAGGACAGGGGATAATTCACCCCTCCACTTT. It is translated as CASSFSRTGDNSPLHF.